What follows are 19 T cell receptor beta chains derived from one specimen sequenced in a study of blood T cells in healthy people across ages (dated by TCRdb to 2014 to 2015). Receptors were amplified or captured by 5' RACE. For sequencing, an Illumina HiSeq 2500 was employed. A second PCR of about 6 to 11 cycles was run with a J-beta primer mix and a sample-barcoded 5' primer. TCRdb cleaned the public reads at Q25 with fastp, built clones with MiXCR and kept in-frame beta chains. Records with the same CDR3 protein are collapsed into one entry carrying the most frequent genes and DNA. Across this sample there are over 750,000 distinct CDR3 sequences, with around a quarter seen only once. 9% to 9.5% of the sample belongs to the ten largest clones. This same sample was also taken into another study, of T cells of mothers and their children.

Input material: blood. Receptors were obtained from a boy between 10 and 17 years old in good health.

The chain joins TRBV4-3 to TRBJ2-2, with D unclear. V was trimmed by 4 bases and J by 3 bases, leaving 12 bases between them. Germline V gene lookup returns CDR1 LGHNA and CDR2 YSLEER. There are 15 residues in the CDR3. CDR3: CASSPDIRYTGELFF. CDR3 sequence (DNA): TGCGCCAGCAGCCCTGACATCCGCTACACCGGGGAGCTGTTTTTT.

This chain joins TRBV7-2 and TRBJ1-4; TRBD1 agrees at 9 bases. The CDR3 is made up of 15 amino acids. V gave up 5 bases and J gave up 2 bases; unmatched junction bases: 3. The V gene's germline CDR1 is SGHTA and CDR2 FQGNSA. The CDR3 reads CASSVTGGTNEKLFF. The CDR3 DNA sequence: TGTGCCAGCAGCGTGACAGGGGGGACTAATGAAAAACTGTTTTTT.

This clonotype was seen more than once but under ten times. The DNA of the CDR3 is TGTGCCAGCAGCGAACCGACGGACCCTACCTACTCCTACAATGAGCAGTTCTTC. The encoded protein is CASSEPTDPTYSYNEQFF. The rearrangement joins TRBV6-2 or TRBV6-3 to TRBJ2-1; no clear D gene. V lost 6 bases and J 0 bases, leaving 21 bases between the germline ends. CDR1 is MNHEY and CDR2 is SVGEGT in the germline V gene. The CDR3 has 18 residues.

This clonotype was counted between two and nine times. The chain combines TRBV7-2 with TRBJ2-7; D unresolved. Germline V lookup: CDR1 SGHTA, CDR2 FQGNSA. The CDR3 is made up of 15 amino acids. V lost 5 bases to trimming and J lost 0 bases, with 14 bases between them. The CDR3 here is CASSPSGESSYEQYF. The CDR3 DNA sequence: TGTGCCAGCAGCCCCTCGGGCGAAAGCTCCTACGAGCAGTACTTC.

This clonotype appeared a few times. The CDR3 nucleotides read TGTGCCAGCACCCAAAAACCTCCGGGACAGGGTGAAAAACTGTTTTTT. It is translated as CASTQKPPGQGEKLFF. This chain joins TRBV18 and TRBJ1-4, with 9 nucleotides matching TRBD1. The germline gives CDR1 KGHSH, CDR2 LQKENI. The CDR3 runs to 16 residues. V shed 8 bases, J shed 7 bases, and the junction held 14 bases outside the gene matches.

This clonotype turned up a few times. This chain uses TRBV5-4 with TRBJ1-2; tentatively, D is TRBD1 (5 bases). The V gene lost 3 bases and the J gene lost 6 bases, with 15 bases spanning the gap. The CDR3 is 14 residues long. Per germline, CDR1 SGHNT and CDR2 YYREEE (reference sequence). The CDR3 reads CASSSWDGQDGYTF. In DNA form, the CDR3 reads TGTGCCAGCAGCTCCTGGGACGGACAAGATGGCTACACCTTC.

This clonotype was counted between two and nine times. The chain carries TRBV6-1 and TRBJ2-5, with 8 nucleotides matching TRBD2. The CDR3 loop spans 17 amino acids. Germline V lookup: CDR1 MNHNS, CDR2 SASEGT. Trimming removed 0 bases from V and 2 bases from J; junction bases left unmatched: 8. CDR3 protein: CASSEAAAGGEQETQYF. The CDR3 nucleotides are TGTGCCAGCAGTGAAGCGGCCGCGGGGGGCGAACAAGAGACCCAGTACTTC.

The chain links TRBV14 to TRBJ1-1; 8 bases match TRBD1. Germline V lookup: CDR1 SGHDN, CDR2 FVKESK. Unmatched junction bases numbered 14, after V lost 4 bases and J lost 4 bases. The CDR3 runs to 17 residues. For the CDR3, the DNA is TGTGCCAGCAGCCCCTCCGGACAGGGCGTGATAAGCACTGAAGCTTTCTTT. Translation: CASSPSGQGVISTEAFF.

The rearrangement links TRBV28 to TRBJ2-5; 9 bases map to TRBD1. The DNA end is a closer match to TRBJ2-7, so the J assignment may be wrong. CDR1 and CDR2 (germline): MDHEN, SYDVKM. The CDR3 length is 14 residues. The CDR3 DNA is TGTGCCAGCAGCCATGGGGACAGGGCCTACGAGCAGTACTTC. It translates to CASSHGDRAYEQYF.

This clonotype was found once. The chain employs TRBV5-1 and TRBJ2-1; D may be TRBD1 (6 bases). The J call may not be correct, given that the DNA end is closer to TRBJ2-7. CDR3 length equals 14 residues. Germline V gene sequence: CDR1 SGHRS, CDR2 YFSETQ. CDR3 nucleotide sequence: TGCGCCAGCAGCTTTACAGCAGGGGCCCACGAGCAGTACTTC. Its translation is CASSFTAGAHEQYF.

This clonotype was observed a handful of times. This sequence joins TRBV6-2 or TRBV6-3 and TRBJ2-3, with D possibly matching TRBD2 (5 bases). Trimming took 5 bases from V and 3 from J, leaving 15 bases between them. The CDR3 totals 15 residues. Germline V lookup: CDR1 MNHEY, CDR2 SVGEGT. CDR3 residues: CASSPEVDGTDTQYF. In DNA, the CDR3 is TGTGCCAGCAGTCCGGAGGTCGACGGGACAGATACGCAGTATTTT.

The chain joins TRBV7-2 to TRBJ1-4; D might be TRBD1 (5 bases). Germline V gene sequence: CDR1 SGHTA, CDR2 FQGNSA. This CDR3 contains 12 residues. The germline V and J ends were trimmed by 5 bases and 13 bases, with 14 bases remaining between them. The DNA of the CDR3 is TGTGCCAGCAGCCGGGAGGGGACGGGACTGTTTTTT. As protein: CASSREGTGLFF.

The chain joins TRBV12-3 or TRBV12-4 to TRBJ1-3, with D maybe TRBD1 (6 bases). Trimming shortened V by 7 bases and J by 2 bases, and 18 bases separated the two germline ends. CDR3 size: 16 residues. The CDR3 sequence is CASIRKGGIAGNTIYF. The DNA of the CDR3 is TGTGCCAGCATTCGTAAAGGGGGGATCGCTGGAAACACCATATATTTT.

The genes are TRBV12-3 or TRBV12-4 and TRBJ2-5; 7 positions agree with TRBD2. The DNA end lines up better with TRBJ2-1; the J call may be wrong. CDR3 size: 16 residues. Here the CDR3 reads CASNTGGGLADNEQFF. DNA of the CDR3: TGTGCCAGCAATACGGGGGGAGGTCTAGCGGACAATGAGCAGTTCTTC.

This clonotype has a handful of counts. The chain links TRBV5-5 to TRBJ1-1; D unresolved. V shed 1 base and J shed 4 bases, with 11 bases lying between them. Germline CDR1 reads SGHKS; CDR2 reads YYEKEE (reference sequence). The CDR3 length is 14 residues. CDR3 nucleotide sequence: TGTGCCAGCAGCTTGATGAGGGAGGGCACTGAAGCTTTCTTT. Amino acid sequence: CASSLMREGTEAFF.

This chain connects TRBV20-1 to TRBJ2-1; D possibly corresponds to TRBD1 (5 bases). The J call may be mistaken, given a closer DNA end match to TRBJ2-7. This CDR3 has 11 amino acids. The germline CDR1 and CDR2 sequences are DFQATT and SNEGSKA (reference sequence). The CDR3: CRAGIGYEQYF. In nucleotides, the CDR3 is TGCAGGGCAGGGATAGGCTACGAGCAGTACTTC.

This rearrangement joins TRBV7-8 to TRBJ1-2; maybe TRBD1 (5 bases). V was shortened by 5 bases and J by 1 base, with 14 bases between the two germline ends. Germline V gene lookup returns CDR1 SGHVS and CDR2 FQNEAQ. The CDR3 length is 15 residues. The CDR3 is CASSETELNNYGYTF. The CDR3 DNA follows: TGTGCCAGCAGCGAGACAGAGCTCAATAACTATGGCTACACCTTC.

The chain is built from TRBV6-1 and TRBJ2-1; 15 positions agree with TRBD2. After removal of 5 bases from V and 2 bases from J, the junction contained 7 bases not matched to a gene. The CDR3 spans 18 residues. Germline loops: CDR1 MNHNS, CDR2 SASEGT. Here the CDR3 reads CASSPGLAGGSAYNEQFF. In nucleotides, the CDR3 is TGTGCCAGCAGTCCTGGACTAGCGGGGGGGTCCGCCTACAATGAGCAGTTCTTC.

V and J are TRBV7-2 and TRBJ1-2; 8 nucleotides line up with TRBD1. The CDR3 has 14 residues. The germline gives CDR1 SGHTA, CDR2 FQGNSA. After removal of 5 bases from V and 7 bases from J, the junction contained 9 bases not matched to a gene. The CDR3 is CASSRTGTGAGYTF. CDR3 sequence (DNA): TGTGCCAGCAGCCGGACCGGGACAGGCGCTGGCTACACCTTC.